This is a list of T cell receptor beta chains from one sample in a study of radiotherapy plus CTLA-4 blockade in lung cancer. This table comes from immunoSEQ multiplex PCR, and its TCRdb copy is limited to in-frame clones, with some not included. The sample holds 45,000 to 60,000 clones, roughly 83% seen once. Specimen: peripheral blood, collected from a patient treated with radiotherapy plus ipilimumab. All receptors come from a human donor with non-small cell lung cancer who had a complete response to radiotherapy plus ipilimumab. Each CDR3 is given with its conserved first and last residue. A D gene is named only where the DNA matches it firmly. Size tells how often a clone was seen (once, few, many) or the class of an expanded clone, and some rows leave it out.

j_gene	v_gene	abundance	d_gene	CDR3nt	CDR3aa
TRBJ2-5	TRBV27	once	NA	TGTGCCAGCAGATTAGGAGGCAGCCAAGAGACCCAGTACTTC	CASRLGGSQETQYF
TRBJ1-5	TRBV6-1	NA	NA	TGTGCCAGCAGTCCTTATCAGGGTAACCAGCCCCAGCATTTT	CASSPYQGNQPQHF
TRBJ1-2	TRBV27	NA	NA	TGTGCCAGCAGGTCTCCGGCGGAACCTGCTAACTATGGCTACACCTTC	CASRSPAEPANYGYTF
TRBJ2-1	TRBV4-3	few	NA	TGCGCCAGCAGCCAAGTGGAGCGGCGGCGTGAGCAGTTCTTC	CASSQVERRREQFF
TRBJ2-1	TRBV19	NA	NA	TGTGCCAGTAGTATAGACTCGGGTAAGCTTACCTACAATGAGCAGTTCTTC	CASSIDSGKLTYNEQFF
TRBJ1-1	TRBV6-6	NA	NA	TGTGCCAGCAGTTACTCGCCAGGGGCTAGGGCAGCTTTCTTT	CASSYSPGARAAFF
TRBJ1-1	TRBV27	NA	TRBD1	TGTGCCAGCGGTTCGGGACAGATGAACACTGAAGCTTTCTTT	CASGSGQMNTEAFF
TRBJ2-1	TRBV4-3	NA	TRBD2	TGCGCCAGCAGCCCGTTAACCCGACTGGCGGGAGATGAGCAGTTCTTC	CASSPLTRLAGDEQFF
TRBJ1-2	TRBV11-2	NA	NA	TGTGCCAGCAGCTTAGAAAGGGGTCGCGGTGGCTACACCTTC	CASSLERGRGGYTF
TRBJ1-5	TRBV11-2	NA	NA	TGTGCCAGCAGCTTGAGGGCCAATCAGCCCCAGCATTTT	CASSLRANQPQHF
TRBJ1-4	TRBV19	NA	NA	TGTGCCAGCCACACCCAGGCAGGTGAAAAACTGTTTTTT	CASHTQAGEKLFF
TRBJ1-2	TRBV4-3	NA	TRBD1	TGCGCCAGCAGCCAAGACTTCGACAGGGCGAATCATGGCTACACCTTC	CASSQDFDRANHGYTF
TRBJ1-4	TRBV7-2	NA	NA	TGTGCCAGCAGCTTAGAGGGGAGTAGGACAGTATTT	CASSLEGSRTVF
TRBJ1-6	TRBV10-1	NA	TRBD1	TGCGCCAGCAGCCTGACAGGGAGTGATTCACCCCTCCACTTT	CASSLTGSDSPLHF
TRBJ1-5	TRBV2	few	TRBD1	TGTGCCAGCAGCCGGGACAGGGACTTCAATCAGCCCCAGCATTTT	CASSRDRDFNQPQHF
TRBJ1-4	TRBV5-8	NA	TRBD1	TGTGCCAGCAGCTTGGGCGCAGGGACAGCTACAACTAATGAAAAACTGTTTTTT	CASSLGAGTATTNEKLFF
TRBJ1-3	TRBV7-9	few	NA	TGTGCCAGCAGCCACATTACAGGTTACTCTGGAAACACCATATATTTT	CASSHITGYSGNTIYF
TRBJ2-1	TRBV2	once	TRBD2	TGTGCCAGCAGTATTGCGGGGGGAATCTACAATGAGCAGTTCTTC	CASSIAGGIYNEQFF
TRBJ1-2	TRBV7-9	NA	NA	TGTGCCAGCAGCCCCTACACCGACAGACTCTATGGCTACACCTTC	CASSPYTDRLYGYTF
TRBJ1-5	TRBV10-3	NA	TRBD1	TGTGCCATCAGTGAGCGGGGACAGGGAAGAGAGCCCCAGCATTTT	CAISERGQGREPQHF
TRBJ1-2	TRBV9	NA	TRBD1	TGTGCCAGCAGCCCAGATTCCGGGACAGGGTACTATGGCTACACCTTC	CASSPDSGTGYYGYTF
TRBJ2-5	TRBV5-5	NA	TRBD2	TGTGCCAGCAGCTGGAGCGGGGCCAGGCAAGAGACCCAGTACTTC	CASSWSGARQETQYF
TRBJ2-1	TRBV7-9	once	NA	TGTGCCAGCAGCACCCTCGATTACGGGATCTACAATGAGCAGTTCTTC	CASSTLDYGIYNEQFF
TRBJ2-5	TRBV5-8	NA	TRBD1	TGTGCCAGCAGCTTAGGGGGACAGCCACGGGAGACCCAGTACTTC	CASSLGGQPRETQYF
TRBJ1-5	TRBV27	NA	NA	TGTGCCAGCAGTTTAATCCCCCCTGCGGATAGCAATCAGCCCCAGCATTTT	CASSLIPPADSNQPQHF
TRBJ2-5	TRBV18	NA	TRBD2	TGTGCCAGCTCACCACCGGTAGCGGGAGGGCCAGGGGAAGAGACCCAGTACTTC	CASSPPVAGGPGEETQYF
TRBJ1-1	TRBV5-4	NA	TRBD1	TGTGCCAGCAGCCCAGGAGGGGACAGCTACACTGAAGCTTTCTTT	CASSPGGDSYTEAFF
TRBJ1-5	TRBV18	once	NA	TGTGCCAGCTCACCAAGAGCCAATCAGCCCCAGCATTTT	CASSPRANQPQHF
TRBJ2-7	TRBV2	NA	NA	TGTGCCAGCAGTGAAATCGTCGGCGGCAGCGAGCAGTACTTC	CASSEIVGGSEQYF
TRBJ1-2	TRBV2	NA	TRBD1	TGTGCCAGCAGAAGGGACAGTTCTTTCTATGGCTACACCTTC	CASRRDSSFYGYTF
TRBJ2-3	TRBV4-3	NA	TRBD2	TGCGCCAGCAGCCAAGTAACCCTCGGGACTATCCTTAGCACAGATACGCAGTATTTT	CASSQVTLGTILSTDTQYF
TRBJ1-2	TRBV19	NA	TRBD1	TGTGCCAGTAGTATAGGGGAACAGGGGAACTATGGCTACACCTTC	CASSIGEQGNYGYTF
TRBJ2-7	TRBV5-4	NA	TRBD1	TGTGCCAGCAGCTGGGACAGGGGAGGGTACGAGCAGTACTTC	CASSWDRGGYEQYF
TRBJ1-2	TRBV6-4	NA	NA	TGTGCCACCCGAGGGGGCTATGGCTACACCTTC	CATRGGYGYTF
TRBJ2-3	TRBV9	few	TRBD1	TGTGCCAGCAGCCCCTGGGACAGGGTCACAGATACGCAGTATTTT	CASSPWDRVTDTQYF
TRBJ1-4	TRBV18	NA	NA	TGTGCCAGCTCACCGAACAGGGAGGGAACTAATGAAAAACTGTTTTTT	CASSPNREGTNEKLFF
TRBJ1-2	TRBV29-1	NA	NA	TGCAGCGCCGGGGGTGGTAACTATGGCTACACCTTC	CSAGGGNYGYTF
TRBJ1-1	TRBV27	NA	TRBD1	TGTGCTTCGGTAGGGGGCTGGACTGAAGCTTTCTTT	CASVGGWTEAFF
TRBJ1-1	TRBV5-4	NA	NA	TGTGCCAGCAGCGGAGGGATAGGGAACACTGAAGCTTTCTTT	CASSGGIGNTEAFF
TRBJ2-7	TRBV6-5	NA	TRBD1	TGTGCCAGCAGTCCGACAGGGGTAGGCTCCTACGAGCAGTACTTC	CASSPTGVGSYEQYF